The entry below describes one T cell receptor (beta chain). Its antigen is unidentified. The data derive from a study of vaccination and CD4 T cells after COVID-19. Germline V lookup: CDR1 LGHDT, CDR2 YNNKEL (reference sequence). Trimming removed 4 bases from V and 0 bases from J, with 8 bases in between. The CDR3 is 14 amino acids. Sequenced with the Oncomine TCR Beta short-read assay was DNA taken from cultured CD4+ T cells. Each CDR3 protein is one row after TCRdb ran MiXCR on the PCR reads. The sample consists of more than 12,000 distinct CDR3 sequences, around half of them appearing once. Stated treatment: roughly 11-day PBMC culture with coronavirus spike peptide pools or control peptides (ViraFEST assay). PBMC cultures, at approximately 2 million cells per well, received approximately 10 IU/ml IL-2 and about 9.3 ug/ml peptide pools. Negative selection recovered the CD4+ T cells once they had spent about nine days in culture.

Specimen: CD4+ T cells from blood, cultured in vitro, collected before SARS-CoV-2 vaccination. This receptor was obtained from a human donor who had recovered from COVID-19. The genes are TRBV3-1 and TRBJ2-3, with D possibly being TRBD2 (5 bases). CDR3 coding DNA: TGTGCCAGCAGCCCTAGCAGTAGCACAGATACGCAGTATTTT. It encodes CASSPSSSTDTQYF.